The 10 T cell receptor beta chains given below trace back to one sample, sequenced in a study of T cell repertoires in cytomegalovirus infection. TCRdb reprocessed the reads with MiXCR, giving one entry per CDR3 protein. Here the sample spans some 450,000 distinct CDR3 sequences, 25% to 40% being singletons. The sample consisted of PBMCs. These TCRs come from a human donor in good health (CMV status not recorded). Some clones in this sample may be carry-over from other donors' samples.

Written as DNA, the CDR3 is TGCAGTGCTTCCGACCCCACCGCCTACAATGAGCAGTTCTTC. Its translation: CSASDPTAYNEQFF. The V and J genes are TRBV20-1 and TRBJ2-1; D remains unclear. Germline V CDR1 and CDR2: DFQATT, SNEGSKA (reference sequence). Trimming took off 5 bases at V and 2 bases at J, with 13 bases between the two ends. The CDR3 spans 14 residues.

This clonotype appeared a few times. V is TRBV4-1 and J is TRBJ1-2; D gene unclear. The V gene lost 3 bases and the J gene lost 3 bases, with 14 bases spanning the gap. This CDR3 has 15 amino acids. The germline V gene encodes CDR1 MGHRA and CDR2 YSYEKL. CDR3 amino acids: CASSQAGPGHYGYTF. The CDR3 region has the DNA TGCGCCAGCAGCCAGGCCGGGCCTGGGCACTATGGCTACACCTTC.

Ten or more counts support this clonotype. The chain has TRBV12-3 or TRBV12-4 and TRBJ1-1; D ambiguous. Trimming pared 3 bases from V and 5 bases from J, leaving 13 bases between. The CDR3 loop spans 14 amino acids. CDR3 sequence (DNA): TGTGCCAGCAGTTTTAATGCCGGAGGAACTGAAGCTTTCTTT. Protein: CASSFNAGGTEAFF.

The chain is built from TRBV4-1 and TRBJ2-2, with D unclear. The CDR3 sequence is 14 residues long. Between the trimmed V and J ends, which lost 4 bases and 3 bases, there was a span of 9 bases. CDR1 is MGHRA, CDR2 YSYEKL, per germline. The CDR3 nucleotides are TGCGCCAGCAGCCCAGCCGGGTACACCGGGGAGCTGTTTTTT. Translated: CASSPAGYTGELFF.

This clonotype was counted many times. V is TRBV11-2 and J is TRBJ1-6; a possible D gene is TRBD1 (5 bases). The length of the CDR3 is 13 residues. The germline CDR1 and CDR2 sequences are SGHAT and FQNNGV. Trimming cost V 6 bases and J 6 bases, with 9 bases left between them. In DNA form, the CDR3 reads TGTGCCAGCAGAGGGACCCCTAATTCACCCCTCCACTTT. Translating it yields CASRGTPNSPLHF.

This clonotype was found a few times. CDR3 region: CATGQVPYEGQFF. The CDR3 bases are TGTGCCACCGGACAGGTCCCCTACGAGGGGCAGTTCTTC. J is TRBJ2-1 and V is TRBV19; TRBD1 aligns across 7 bases. This CDR3 spans 13 amino acids. Germline V lookup: CDR1 LNHDA, CDR2 SQIVND (reference sequence). The trim removed 10 bases at V and 12 bases at J, leaving 15 bases unmatched.

This clonotype was seen at least ten times. The genes are TRBV6-4 and TRBJ2-3; 8 positions agree with TRBD1. This CDR3 region has 15 residues. Germline assignment: CDR1 MRHNA and CDR2 SNTAGT. Trimming took 3 bases from V and 0 from J; bases not matched to a gene: 2. The CDR3 protein is CASSEQGASTDTQYF. CDR3 coding DNA: TGTGCCAGCAGTGAGCAGGGGGCTAGCACAGATACGCAGTATTTT.

CDR3 DNA: TGCAGTGCTAGGGGGGGCGGTCCGGAGACCCAGTACTTC. Amino acids: CSARGGGPETQYF. The rearrangement joins TRBV20-1 to TRBJ2-5; D may correspond to TRBD1 or TRBD2 (6 bases each). Looked up from germline, CDR1 is DFQATT and CDR2 is SNEGSKA (reference sequence). CDR3 length: 13 amino acids. Trimming removed 3 bases from V and 5 bases from J, with 13 bases in between.

The chain couples TRBV7-8 to TRBJ1-2; D not certain. Germline lookup yields CDR1 SGHVS and CDR2 FQNEAQ. The CDR3 extends over 12 amino acids. CDR3 in amino acids: CAGGPDSYGYTF. The CDR3 nucleotides are TGTGCAGGAGGGCCGGACTCTTATGGCTACACCTTC.

CDR3 nucleotides: TGTGCCAGCAGCCGGAAGACCCCCCCAGAGACCCAGTACTTC. This gives the protein CASSRKTPPETQYF. This chain links TRBV9 with TRBJ2-5; D call uncertain. Germline V gene data show CDR1 as SGDLS and CDR2 as YYNGEE. The CDR3 runs to 14 residues. With 4 bases removed from V and 4 bases from J, the gap between germline ends came to 14 bases.